The 27 T cell receptor beta chains below come from one sample, sequenced in a study of post-analysis software for immune sequencing data. Findings of the study overall: A few TRBV segments (TRBV5-6, TRBV5-1 and TRBV20-1 among them) occurred more frequently in patients than in controls.

Unique molecular identifiers featured in each of the TCR beta cDNA libraries. TCRdb processed the PCR reads anew with MiXCR; each CDR3 protein has one entry. In the table there are roughly 870,000 distinct CDR3 sequences, 53% of which are singletons. These receptors are not linked to any known antigen. Sequenced input: blood. Receptors originate from a girl aged 10 to 17 with multiple sclerosis.

This clonotype was counted a few times. This rearrangement joins TRBV20-1 to TRBJ2-1; 8 positions agree with TRBD2. The CDR3 consists of 13 residues. Germline V gives CDR1 DFQATT, CDR2 SNEGSKA (reference sequence). The trim removed 2 bases at V and 9 bases at J, leaving 6 bases unmatched. CDR3 nucleotide sequence: TGCAGTGCTAGACGTAGCGGGATAGCTGAGCAGTTCTTC. Translating it yields CSARRSGIAEQFF.

This clonotype turned up a few times. The rearrangement joins TRBV29-1 to TRBJ2-3; TRBD1 is a possible D gene (6 bases). CDR1 and CDR2 (germline): SQVTM, ANQGSEA. V was trimmed by 5 bases and J by 12 bases, leaving 21 bases between them. The CDR3 covers 13 residues. CDR3 nucleotide sequence: TGCAGCGTTCAGGGGTTATTAGCGCGACCCCAGTATTTT. Its protein product is CSVQGLLARPQYF.

The V and J genes are TRBV10-3 and TRBJ2-4; D remains unclear. V lost 2 bases and J lost 3, with 5 bases in between. The germline V gene has CDR1 ENHRY and CDR2 SYGVKD. The CDR3 loop spans 13 amino acids. The CDR3 spells CAISEPGKNIQYF. CDR3 DNA: TGTGCCATCAGTGAGCCGGGCAAAAACATTCAGTACTTC.

In this sample, this clonotype turned up a few times. The chain has TRBV6-6 and TRBJ2-7; weak D call: TRBD1 (6 bases). The CDR3 is 12 residues long. Deletions cut 6 bases from V and 2 bases from J, with 8 bases between. CDR1 is MNHNY and CDR2 is SVGAGI in the germline V gene (reference sequence). CDR3 amino acids: CASSGTTYEQYF. CDR3 DNA sequence: TGTGCCAGCAGCGGGACAACCTACGAGCAGTACTTC.

Note on this clonotype: The final CDR3 position lacks the conserved phenylalanine or tryptophan, pointing to a likely read error. The CDR3 DNA follows: TGTGCCAGCAGCTTAGCGGGTCACTCTGGGGCCAACGTCCTGACTGTC. It is translated as CASSLAGHSGANVLTV. This chain uses TRBV7-9 with TRBJ2-6; the D is unclear. V was pared by 0 bases and J by 0 bases, with 6 bases between. Germline V gene data show CDR1 as SEHNR and CDR2 as FQNEAQ (reference sequence). This CDR3 has 16 amino acids.

This sequence joins TRBV12-3 or TRBV12-4 and TRBJ1-2; D possibly corresponds to TRBD1 (6 bases). This CDR3 region has 13 residues. Trimming stripped 4 bases from V and 8 bases from J, with 14 bases between. The CDR3 is CASSWDGQSGYTF. The CDR3 DNA sequence: TGTGCCAGCAGTTGGGACGGACAGAGCGGCTACACCTTC.

The chain recombines TRBV4-1 with TRBJ1-4; 7 bases fit TRBD1. With V trimmed by 1 base and J by 13 bases, 12 bases remained unmatched. The CDR3 is 15 residues long. Per the germline V gene, CDR1 is MGHRA and CDR2 is YSYEKL. CDR3 residues: CASSQVAPTRDRLFF. DNA of the CDR3: TGCGCCAGCAGCCAAGTGGCCCCAACCCGGGACAGACTGTTTTTT.

This clonotype was found a few times. The V and J genes are TRBV11-2 and TRBJ1-1; D perhaps matches TRBD1 (5 bases). From germline, CDR1 is SGHAT and CDR2 FQNNGV. Trimming took off 2 bases at V and 1 base at J, with 11 bases between the two ends. This CDR3 spans 15 amino acids. This chain's CDR3 is CASSLLGPANTEAFF. Written as DNA, the CDR3 is TGTGCCAGCAGCTTATTGGGACCGGCGAACACTGAAGCTTTCTTT.

In its sample, this clonotype was seen once. The gene calls are TRBV7-2 and TRBJ2-1, with 12 nucleotides matching TRBD2. Trimming removed 5 bases from V and 0 bases from J; junction bases left unmatched: 8. The CDR3 is 18 residues long. The germline CDR1 and CDR2 sequences are SGHTA and FQGNSA. The CDR3 loop is CASSQPTSGGSSYNEQFF. DNA of the CDR3: TGTGCCAGCAGCCAGCCTACTAGCGGGGGGAGCTCCTACAATGAGCAGTTCTTC.

The rearrangement uses TRBV5-1 and TRBJ1-2, with 8 bases lining up with TRBD1. V lost 0 bases, J lost 8 bases, and 9 bases stayed unmatched. Per germline, CDR1 SGHRS and CDR2 YFSETQ. This CDR3 contains 15 residues. The CDR3 bases are TGCGCCAGCAGCTTGGGGACAGGGATGGCAGAGGGCTACACCTTC. Amino acid sequence: CASSLGTGMAEGYTF.

The V gene is TRBV12-3 or TRBV12-4, the J gene TRBJ2-1; 13 positions agree with TRBD2. This CDR3 has 20 residues. Losses at the gene ends were 1 base for V and 1 base for J; bases not matched to a gene: 10. The DNA of the CDR3 is TGTGCCAGCAGTTTAGGACTGACTAGCGGGAGGCCGAAATCCTACAATGAGCAGTTCTTC. The encoded protein is CASSLGLTSGRPKSYNEQFF.

The rearrangement joins TRBV4-2 to TRBJ2-1; D gene unclear. This CDR3 has 14 amino acids. Looked up from germline, CDR1 is LGHNA and CDR2 is YNFKEQ. V was shortened by 1 base and J by 1 base, with 5 bases between the two germline ends. CDR3 residues: CASSQGLSYNEQFF. The CDR3 DNA reads TGTGCCAGCAGCCAAGGGCTATCCTACAATGAGCAGTTCTTC.

This clonotype has just a few counts. The chain recombines TRBV5-1 with TRBJ1-2; no definite D call. Germline loops: CDR1 SGHRS, CDR2 YFSETQ. This CDR3 has 10 residues. Trimming left V 0 bases short and J 8 bases short, with 2 bases between. This chain's CDR3 is CASSLEGYTF. The CDR3 DNA reads TGCGCCAGCAGCTTGGAAGGCTACACCTTC. The full variable domain, completed using reference TRBV5-1 and TRBJ1-2, is KAGVTQTPRYLIKTRGQQVTLSCSPISGHRSVSWYQQTPGQGLQFLFEYFSETQRNKGNFPGRFSGRQFSNSRSEMNVSTLELGDSALYLCASSLEGYTFGSGTRLTVV.

This chain uses TRBV10-3 with TRBJ1-2; 7 bases fit TRBD1. With 6 bases clipped from V and 5 bases from J, the junction kept 9 bases outside the gene matches. The CDR3 loop spans 14 amino acids. The germline CDR1 and CDR2 sequences are ENHRY and SYGVKD. DNA of the CDR3: TGTGCCATCAGGACCTTAGACAGGGCATATGGCTACACCTTC. Translation gives CAIRTLDRAYGYTF.

The chain recombines TRBV2 with TRBJ2-7, with D possibly matching TRBD1 (6 bases). The CDR3 covers 15 residues. Germline V gene lookup returns CDR1 SNHLY and CDR2 FYNNEI. Trimming removed 2 bases from V and 3 bases from J, with 14 bases in between. For the CDR3, the DNA is TGTGCCAGCAGTGAAATGGCAGGGGCCTACTACGAGCAGTACTTC. Protein sequence: CASSEMAGAYYEQYF.

A note on this clonotype: Sequence at one end of the junction differs from germline and may be a read error. V and J are TRBV3-1 and TRBJ2-7; 8 positions match TRBD1. The CDR3 length is 13 residues. Germline V gene sequence: CDR1 LGHDT, CDR2 YNNKEL (reference sequence). The CDR3, as DNA: TGTGCCAGCACCCGGACAGGGAACTACGGGCAGTACTTC. Amino acids: CASTRTGNYGQYF.

V and J are TRBV20-1 and TRBJ2-1; TRBD2 agrees at 7 bases. With 2 bases clipped from V and 6 bases from J, the junction kept 13 bases outside the gene matches. Looked up from germline, CDR1 is DFQATT and CDR2 is SNEGSKA (reference sequence). The length of the CDR3 is 16 residues. Here the CDR3 reads CSARIGTTWGGNEQFF. CDR3 coding DNA: TGCAGTGCTAGAATCGGGACTACCTGGGGAGGCAATGAGCAGTTCTTC.

The rearrangement uses TRBV7-9 and TRBJ1-2; D might be TRBD1 (5 bases). Germline V gene lookup returns CDR1 SEHNR and CDR2 FQNEAQ (reference sequence). Trimming pared 2 bases from V and 3 bases from J, leaving 19 bases between. The CDR3 totals 17 residues. The CDR3 bases are TGTGCCAGCAGCTTAAGGCCCCAGGGTGGGTCAGACTATGGCTACACCTTC. It is translated as CASSLRPQGGSDYGYTF.

The rearrangement links TRBV7-2 to TRBJ1-1; D not certain. The germline CDR1 and CDR2 sequences are SGHTA and FQGNSA. This CDR3 region has 15 residues. V lost 3 bases and J lost 0, with 11 bases in between. CDR3 in amino acids: CASSFPRGMNTEAFF. DNA for the CDR3: TGTGCCAGCAGCTTCCCCCGGGGTATGAACACTGAAGCTTTCTTT.

The rearrangement joins TRBV7-9 to TRBJ1-1, with D hard to call. Germline CDR1 is SEHNR and CDR2 is FQNEAQ (reference sequence). The CDR3 spans 15 residues. Trimming stripped 0 bases from V and 0 bases from J, with 8 bases between. The CDR3 loop is CASSLADGLNTEAFF. CDR3 sequence (DNA): TGTGCCAGCAGCTTAGCGGACGGCCTGAACACTGAAGCTTTCTTT.

This clonotype was recorded a few times. The rearrangement links TRBV29-1 to TRBJ2-4, with 8 bases that match TRBD1. V shed 6 bases and J 0 bases; nucleotides not matched to a gene: 16. CDR3 length: 18 amino acids. The V gene's germline CDR1 is SQVTM and CDR2 ANQGSEA. CDR3 residues: CSVLNLDRGVLAKNIQYF. The CDR3 coding sequence is TGCAGCGTGCTGAACTTAGACAGGGGAGTTCTAGCCAAAAACATTCAGTACTTC.

The rearrangement joins TRBV5-6 to TRBJ1-2; 11 bases are a match to TRBD1. The CDR3 is 15 amino acids. Germline CDR1 and CDR2: SGHDT and YYEEEE. Germline trimming cut 4 bases from V and 6 bases from J; bases unmatched to any gene: 8. In nucleotides, the CDR3 is TGTGCCAGCAGCCAGATCGGACAGGGGGCTGATGGCTACACCTTC. It specifies CASSQIGQGADGYTF.

The rearrangement links TRBV5-5 to TRBJ1-1; possibly TRBD1 for D (6 bases). Trimming took 0 bases from V and 7 from J, leaving 16 bases between them. This CDR3 is built from 15 residues. CDR1 and CDR2 (germline): SGHKS, YYEKEE (reference sequence). The chain's CDR3 is CASSLALRDTIEAFF. The CDR3 DNA follows: TGTGCCAGCAGCTTGGCTCTCCGGGACACCATTGAAGCTTTCTTT.

The chain links TRBV20-1 to TRBJ2-1, with TRBD1 matching over 8 bases. There are 14 residues in the CDR3. Germline V gene sequence: CDR1 DFQATT, CDR2 SNEGSKA (reference sequence). V trimming: 6 bases; J trimming: 1 base; junction bases outside the gene matches: 5. CDR3 residues: CSAEDRASYNEQFF. The CDR3 nucleotides read TGCAGTGCAGAGGACAGGGCTTCCTACAATGAGCAGTTCTTC.

This clonotype appeared a single time. This sequence joins TRBV4-1 and TRBJ1-1, with D maybe TRBD1 (6 bases). Looked up from germline, CDR1 is MGHRA and CDR2 is YSYEKL. Trimming stripped 2 bases from V and 4 bases from J, with 14 bases between. The CDR3 sequence is 15 residues long. CDR3 bases: TGCGCCAGCAGCCAAACTCGACAGGTCTTCACTGAAGCTTTCTTT. Translation: CASSQTRQVFTEAFF.

V gene TRBV6-5 combines with J gene TRBJ2-6; a weak D match, TRBD1 (6 bases). Germline V gene data show CDR1 as MNHEY and CDR2 as SVGAGI. V was shortened by 4 bases and J by 2 bases, with 15 bases between the two germline ends. The CDR3 loop spans 17 amino acids. In DNA form, the CDR3 reads TGTGCCAGCAGTTTAGAAGCCTACAGGGCTGGGGCCAACGTCCTGACTTTC. It encodes CASSLEAYRAGANVLTF.

The count of this clonotype is one. In DNA, the CDR3 is TGCAGTGCTAACGGATTGGACCAAGAGACCCAGTACTTC. It is translated as CSANGLDQETQYF. The chain employs TRBV20-1 and TRBJ2-5, with D unresolved. Looked up from germline, CDR1 is DFQATT and CDR2 is SNEGSKA (reference sequence). V was pared by 4 bases and J by 0 bases, with 9 bases between. CDR3 length equals 13 residues.